This record concerns one T cell receptor (beta chain) sequence. This CDR3 has 16 residues. Germline V lookup: CDR1 SEHNR, CDR2 FQNEAQ (reference sequence). J gave up 0 bases and V 2 bases, and 6 bases lay outside the gene matches. Method: immunoSEQ multiplex PCR; TCRdb's copy keeps in-frame clones and lacks some. The sample has about 92,000 clones, 70% to 85% seen once; the top ten hold roughly an eighth. The data belong to a study of blood T cell repertoires in COVID-19. This chain links TRBV7-9 with TRBJ1-2; the match to TRBD1 covers 7 bases. The specimen sequenced was peripheral blood. The TCR originated in a human donor in a cohort sampled during active COVID-19. The CDR3 DNA follows: TGTGCCAGCAGCTTACCCCGGACAGGAACTAACTATGGCTACACCTTC. Protein product: CASSLPRTGTNYGYTF.